Following are 20 T cell receptor beta chains from one sample sequenced in a study of cytomegalovirus exposure and HLA in healthy donors. Use of 60 Vbeta and 13 Jbeta primers characterized the PCR. Only in-frame clones appear in the TCRdb table, and some are missing; sequencing was by immunoSEQ multiplex PCR. This sample has about 120,000 clones; under 70% occur once, and the top ten carry 1.5%. Sequencing was done on a sample of PBMCs. These receptors were obtained from a man aged 18 to 30 in good health and CMV-seronegative.

The chain combines TRBV27 with TRBJ2-5; TRBD2 is a possible D gene (5 bases). This CDR3 contains 14 residues. Germline-derived CDR1 and CDR2 are MNHEY and SMNVEV (reference sequence). Deletions cut 4 bases from V and 5 bases from J, with 14 bases between. CDR3 nucleotide sequence: TGTGCCAGCAGTTATCGGGGTTTGGGGGAGACCCAGTACTTC. Protein sequence: CASSYRGLGETQYF.

The chain carries TRBV5-1 and TRBJ1-2, with D perhaps TRBD1 (5 bases). V dropped 2 bases and J dropped 2 bases, with 7 bases sitting between them. The CDR3 loop spans 13 amino acids. From germline, CDR1 is SGHRS and CDR2 YFSETQ. CDR3 nucleotide sequence: TGCGCCAGCAGCTTAGGGGAAAACTATGGCTACACCTTC. Amino acids: CASSLGENYGYTF. Full variable domain (remainder filled in from reference TRBV5-1 and TRBJ1-2): KAGVTQTPRYLIKTRGQQVTLSCSPISGHRSVSWYQQTPGQGLQFLFEYFSETQRNKGNFPGRFSGRQFSNSRSEMNVSTLELGDSALYLCASSLGENYGYTFGSGTRLTVV.

The rearrangement uses TRBV28 and TRBJ1-4; 7 bases are a match to TRBD1. Losses at the gene ends were 6 bases for V and 8 bases for J; bases not matched to a gene: 6. CDR1 is MDHEN and CDR2 is SYDVKM in the germline V gene. This CDR3 comprises 13 residues. The DNA of the CDR3 is TGTGCCAGCAGGCCGACAGGGTCCGAAAAACTGTTTTTT. Amino acids: CASRPTGSEKLFF.

This rearrangement joins TRBV6-5 to TRBJ2-2; 11 bases map to TRBD2. V shed 10 bases and J 5 bases; nucleotides not matched to a gene: 9. Per the germline V gene, CDR1 is MNHEY and CDR2 is SVGAGI. This CDR3 has 15 residues. The CDR3 loop reads CATKLLAGGTGELFF. DNA of the CDR3: TGTGCCACCAAACTTCTAGCGGGGGGAACCGGGGAGCTGTTTTTT.

The V call is TRBV6-5, the J call TRBJ1-5, with 9 bases identical to TRBD1. Unmatched junction bases numbered 3, after V lost 2 bases and J lost 10 bases. This CDR3 comprises 13 residues. Germline CDR1 MNHEY, CDR2 SVGAGI. This chain's CDR3 is CASSYGTGHPQHF. The CDR3 DNA reads TGTGCCAGCAGTTACGGGACAGGGCATCCCCAGCATTTT.

In this sample, this clone turned up once. The gene calls are TRBV9 and TRBJ2-2, with a tentative D call TRBD2 (5 bases). The CDR3 loop spans 14 amino acids. V was trimmed by 1 base and J by 7 bases, leaving 11 bases between them. CDR1 and CDR2 from the germline V gene are SGDLS and YYNGEE. The CDR3 DNA sequence: TGTGCCAGCAGCGTAATCCCCCGGGGCGGGGAGCTGTTTTTT. Its translation: CASSVIPRGGELFF.

This clone was seen a handful of times. The chain couples TRBV11-2 to TRBJ1-4, with unresolved D. Germline V gene sequence: CDR1 SGHAT, CDR2 FQNNGV. The CDR3 extends over 16 amino acids. The V end lost 1 base, the J end lost 8 bases, and 17 bases lay between the germline ends. The CDR3 region is CASSLGAQPRREKLFF. The CDR3 nucleotides read TGTGCCAGCAGCTTAGGAGCGCAGCCCCGTAGGGAAAAACTGTTTTTT.

V is TRBV19 and J is TRBJ2-7, with TRBD1 identical over 8 bases. This CDR3 is 12 amino acids long. Germline CDR1 reads LNHDA; CDR2 reads SQIVND (reference sequence). Losses at the gene ends were 11 bases for V and 6 bases for J; bases not matched to a gene: 9. The CDR3 nucleotides are TGTGCCGTGCTCGGACAGGGCCGCGAGCAGTACTTC. Its translation is CAVLGQGREQYF. Complete variable domain (other parts from reference TRBV19 and TRBJ2-7): DGGITQSPKYLFRKEGQNVTLSCEQNLNHDAMYWYRQDPGQGLRLIYYSQIVNDFQKGDIAEGYSVSREKKESFPLTVTSAQKNPTAFYLCAVLGQGREQYFGPGTRLTVT.

The chain combines TRBV29-1 with TRBJ1-4; D call uncertain. Trimming left V 5 bases short and J 5 bases short, with 9 bases between. Germline V gene sequence: CDR1 SQVTM, CDR2 ANQGSEA. This CDR3 is built from 12 residues. CDR3 DNA: TGCAGCGTTCTTGGGGAGAATGAAAAACTGTTTTTT. Protein: CSVLGENEKLFF.

The V and J genes are TRBV5-1 and TRBJ2-5; D unclear. The CDR3 extends over 15 amino acids. Looked up from germline, CDR1 is SGHRS and CDR2 is YFSETQ. Trimming took 0 bases from V and 2 from J, leaving 11 bases between them. CDR3 loop: CASSLGLSSQETQYF. The CDR3, as DNA: TGCGCCAGCAGCTTGGGACTTTCTAGTCAAGAGACCCAGTACTTC.

The genes are TRBV16 and TRBJ1-1, with TRBD1 identical over 7 bases. The germline V gene encodes CDR1 KGHSY and CDR2 FQNENV. After removal of 3 bases from V and 1 base from J, the junction contained 2 bases not matched to a gene. The length of the CDR3 is 14 residues. CDR3 nucleotide sequence: TGTGCCAGCAGCCACCGGACAGGGAACACTGAAGCTTTCTTT. This translates into CASSHRTGNTEAFF.

The genes are TRBV7-4 and TRBJ2-5; 7 nucleotides match TRBD2. The germline V gene encodes CDR1 SGHVT and CDR2 SQSDAQ. This CDR3 has 17 amino acids. The V gene end was trimmed by 7 bases and the J gene end by 3 bases; junction bases not matched to a gene: 17. As DNA, the CDR3 is TGTGCCAGCACCTCCCCCCTGGGGGGGACCAAGGAAGAGACCCAGTACTTC. Translated, it gives CASTSPLGGTKEETQYF.

Remarks on this clone: Germline and junction disagree at one end, which may indicate a read error. This chain joins TRBV7-9 and TRBJ1-5; a possible D gene is TRBD1 (6 bases). Germline V lookup: CDR1 SEHNR, CDR2 FQNEAQ (reference sequence). This CDR3 is 17 amino acids long. CDR3 region: CSSSMTAGEYSNQPQHF. The DNA for the CDR3 is TGTTCCAGCAGCATGACGGCAGGGGAGTATAGCAATCAGCCCCAGCATTTT.

The genes are TRBV6-5 and TRBJ1-1; 7 positions agree with TRBD1. The CDR3 has 14 amino acids. After removal of 6 bases from V and 1 base from J, the junction contained 5 bases not matched to a gene. From germline, CDR1 is MNHEY and CDR2 SVGAGI. CDR3 region: CASSVGDRNTEAFF. The CDR3 region has the DNA TGTGCCAGCAGCGTGGGGGACAGGAACACTGAAGCTTTCTTT.

The chain has TRBV28 and TRBJ1-4; D unresolved. Germline CDR1 MDHEN, CDR2 SYDVKM. This CDR3 has 14 residues. The V end was cut by 6 bases, the J end by 0 bases, with 8 bases between. CDR3 DNA sequence: TGTGCCAGCAGCCGCGGGGCAACTAATGAAAAACTGTTTTTT. Translation: CASSRGATNEKLFF.

The V call is TRBV4-2, the J call TRBJ2-3; 16 bases are shared with TRBD2. The V and J ends lost 4 bases and 6 bases, in that order; junction bases with no gene match: 10. The CDR3 is made up of 18 amino acids. The V gene's germline CDR1 is LGHNA and CDR2 YNFKEQ. The CDR3, as DNA: TGTGCCAGCAGCCCCTTTTTGGGACTAGCGGGAGGGGCGGATACGCAGTATTTT. It translates to CASSPFLGLAGGADTQYF.

This sequence joins TRBV27 and TRBJ2-2; 13 bases are shared with TRBD2. The germline CDR1 and CDR2 sequences are MNHEY and SMNVEV (reference sequence). CDR3 size: 19 residues. Trimming took 7 bases from V and 6 from J; bases not matched to a gene: 17. This chain's CDR3 is CASNHLLLAGGPIPGELFF. The DNA for the CDR3 is TGTGCCAGCAACCACTTACTACTAGCGGGAGGGCCTATACCCGGGGAGCTGTTTTTT.

This rearrangement joins TRBV7-9 to TRBJ2-1, with TRBD1 matching over 12 bases. The ends lost 6 bases at V and 7 bases at J; junction bases unmatched: 4. CDR1 SEHNR and CDR2 FQNEAQ come from the germline V gene (reference sequence). This CDR3 contains 14 residues. The CDR3 sequence: CASRGQGAGNEQFF. The CDR3 DNA is TGTGCCAGCAGGGGACAGGGGGCGGGAAATGAGCAGTTCTTC.

The V call is TRBV19, the J call TRBJ2-7, with 7 bases that match TRBD2. This CDR3 region has 15 residues. V lost 4 bases to trimming and J lost 1 base; unmatched junction nucleotides: 7. Germline values: CDR1 LNHDA, CDR2 SQIVND (reference sequence). CDR3 nucleotide sequence: TGTGCCAGTAGTAGCCAGGGAGGGCTGTCCTACGAGCAGTACTTC. This sequence encodes CASSSQGGLSYEQYF.

The J gene is TRBJ2-1, the V gene TRBV7-2; 11 bases match TRBD2. The CDR3 has 15 amino acids. Trimming at V came to 5 bases and at J to 8 bases, leaving 8 bases not matched to a gene. Germline V gene sequence: CDR1 SGHTA, CDR2 FQGNSA. The CDR3 nucleotides are TGTGCCAGCAGCCTCACTAGCGGGAGTTCCCATGAGCAGTTCTTC. Translation gives CASSLTSGSSHEQFF.